This TCR beta chain was obtained from a study of blood T cell repertoires in COVID-19. TCRdb's table, derived via immunoSEQ multiplex PCR, lists solely in-frame clones and lacks some. The table lists 300,000 to 350,000 clones, approximately 82% of them singletons. Looked up from germline, CDR1 is MDHEN and CDR2 is SYDVKM. CDR3 length: 18 residues. The J segment lost 9 bases and the V segment lost 5 bases, leaving 16 bases of the junction unmatched. Source material: peripheral blood. The chain is built from TRBV28 and TRBJ1-6; the match to TRBD1 covers 10 bases. The origin of this receptor is a man aged 30 to 39 with active or convalescent COVID-19. CDR3 DNA sequence: TGTGCCAGCAGTGGGCCGGGACAGGGGAGAGGTTCGGGTTCACCCCTCCACTTT. Residues: CASSGPGQGRGSGSPLHF.